The clone carrying this T cell receptor (beta chain) has more than one count but fewer than ten. Authors' processing steps: It was from reference gene primer amplification that nucleated cell counts were estimated. TCRdb's copy holds only in-frame clones and misses some; the assay was immunoSEQ multiplex PCR. That table supplies the V and J calls and clone size; D and trimming were determined from the DNA. The sample lists 200,000 to 300,000 clones; around 90% were seen once. Seattle patients were enrolled while actively infected and followed longitudinally. These data originate in a study of blood T cell repertoires in COVID-19. Study-level background: From T cells, B-cell-depleted T cells, or PBMCs came the material, which was cDNA or gDNA.

The clonotype originates from a man aged 25 to 40 with COVID-19, enrolled during active disease. The specimen sequenced was peripheral blood.

As DNA, the CDR3 is TGCAGTGCTCTAGATCAGTACACCATATATTTT. It specifies CSALDQYTIYF. The rearrangement uses TRBV20-1 and TRBJ1-3; D gene ambiguous. This CDR3 contains 11 residues. V dropped 5 bases and J dropped 8 bases, with 10 bases sitting between them. Per germline, CDR1 DFQATT and CDR2 SNEGSKA (reference sequence).